This T cell receptor beta chain was sequenced during a study of radiotherapy plus CTLA-4 blockade in lung cancer. Study findings and constraints: TCR clones from tumors expanded in blood after radiotherapy plus ipilimumab. Reports state that early shifts in blood T cell clones, with interferon-beta, best predicted response.

Participants had chemo-refractory metastatic non-small-cell lung cancer and were treated with focal radiation plus ipilimumab CTLA-4 blockade. Some clones are missing from TCRdb's copy, which holds only in-frame ones; the method was immunoSEQ multiplex PCR. Among roughly 75,000 clones, approximately 84% were seen once, and the ten largest hold approximately 0.73%. As for this clone: No antigen is known for it.

The length of the CDR3 is 13 residues. The germline V and J ends were trimmed by 4 bases and 1 base, with 7 bases remaining between them. Per the germline V gene, CDR1 is MGHRA and CDR2 is YSYEKL. The chain combines TRBV4-1 with TRBJ2-5, with TRBD1 as a possible D gene (5 bases). Sequenced here: peripheral blood, sampled from a patient treated with radiotherapy plus ipilimumab. This clonotype originated in a human donor with non-small cell lung cancer who had stable disease on radiotherapy plus ipilimumab. For the CDR3, the DNA is TGCGCCAGCAGCCGACAGCTCCAAGAGACCCAGTACTTC. Amino acid sequence: CASSRQLQETQYF.